These 24 T cell receptor beta chains came from one sample sequenced in a study of CD8 T cells in ankylosing spondylitis (dated by TCRdb to about 2017). On the study overall, not on this receptor specifically: Blood from ankylosing spondylitis patients appeared to be characterized by a TCR beta motif made up of under ten highly homologous amino acid variants.

The library was produced with 5' RACE. Sequencing was performed on an Illumina HiSeq 2500. Through fastp at Q25 and MiXCR, TCRdb rebuilt clones from the public reads, retaining in-frame beta chains. A single entry per CDR3 protein holds the most common genes and DNA from its merged rows. The sample yields roughly 490,000 distinct CDR3 sequences; roughly 5% were counted once. Under 4.5% of the sample goes to the ten largest clones. These receptors' antigens are unknown. Sequenced: blood, either unsorted or a sorted T cell fraction (not recorded which). The receptors derive from a male donor with ankylosing spondylitis.

At least ten counts were recorded for this clonotype. The V and J genes are TRBV7-8 and TRBJ1-1; a weak D match, TRBD1 (5 bases). Per the germline V gene, CDR1 is SGHVS and CDR2 is FQNEAQ. Trimming shortened V by 4 bases and J by 0 bases, and 15 bases separated the two germline ends. The CDR3 loop spans 16 amino acids. The CDR3 sequence is CASSSSPGPMNTEAFF. DNA for the CDR3: TGTGCCAGCAGCTCCTCCCCGGGGCCCATGAACACTGAAGCTTTCTTT.

Many counts were recorded for this clonotype. The V and J genes are TRBV24-1 and TRBJ1-5, with no clear D. The germline V and J ends were trimmed by 1 base and 7 bases, with 7 bases remaining between them. The CDR3 runs to 13 residues. Germline V gene data show CDR1 as KGHDR and CDR2 as SFDVKD. The CDR3 here is CATSDFTVQPQHF. The CDR3 DNA follows: TGTGCCACCAGTGATTTTACGGTCCAGCCCCAGCATTTT.

This clonotype was seen many times. This chain links TRBV5-1 with TRBJ1-6; D gene unclear. Trimming took off 6 bases at V and 0 bases at J, with 16 bases between the two ends. CDR1 SGHRS and CDR2 YFSETQ come from the germline V gene. The CDR3 has 17 amino acids. As DNA, the CDR3 is TGCGCCAGCACCCCGTTTGGTCCCAGCTCCTATAATTCACCCCTCCACTTT. Translation gives CASTPFGPSSYNSPLHF.

This clonotype showed up many times. The rearrangement uses TRBV12-3 or TRBV12-4 and TRBJ1-1; maybe TRBD1 (5 bases). V shed 8 bases and J shed 2 bases, with 18 bases lying between them. This CDR3 contains 15 residues. The CDR3 reads CASSYSPTANTEAFF. The CDR3 coding sequence is TGTGCCAGCTCCTATAGCCCGACAGCCAACACTGAAGCTTTCTTT.

In its sample, this clonotype was seen many times. This chain uses TRBV25-1 with TRBJ1-4; D uncertain. This CDR3 comprises 14 residues. V lost 1 base to trimming and J lost 8 bases, with 11 bases between them. The germline V gene encodes CDR1 MGHDK and CDR2 SYGVNS. CDR3 residues: CASSEWAGKEKLFF. The CDR3 DNA reads as TGTGCCAGCAGTGAATGGGCGGGAAAAGAAAAACTGTTTTTT.

This clonotype was counted at least ten times. The gene calls are TRBV27 and TRBJ2-3; D is undetermined. This CDR3 comprises 15 residues. The germline CDR1 and CDR2 sequences are MNHEY and SMNVEV (reference sequence). The V end was cut by 0 bases, the J end by 2 bases, with 9 bases between. The DNA of the CDR3 is TGTGCCAGCAGTTTATCTCGGCACTACACAGATACGCAGTATTTT. It specifies CASSLSRHYTDTQYF.

This clonotype showed up many times. The CDR3 DNA follows: TGTGCCAGCAGCGTGAACGTAAAAAAAGAGACCCAGTACTTC. It specifies CASSVNVKKETQYF. This rearrangement joins TRBV11-2 to TRBJ2-5, with D hard to call. Germline V CDR1 and CDR2: SGHAT, FQNNGV. V shed 5 bases and J shed 3 bases, with 13 bases lying between them. The CDR3 contains 14 residues.

This clonotype has at least ten counts. The CDR3, as DNA: TGTGCCAGCAGCCAGAGTTTTCGCTACGAGCAGTACTTC. The encoded protein is CASSQSFRYEQYF. This chain connects TRBV6-2 or TRBV6-3 to TRBJ2-7, with no clear D. V gave up 6 bases and J gave up 3 bases, with 12 bases separating them. Germline assignment: CDR1 MNHEY and CDR2 SVGEGT. The CDR3 consists of 13 residues.

This clonotype was observed at least ten times. J is TRBJ2-3 and V is TRBV18, with D perhaps TRBD1 (6 bases). The CDR3 runs to 16 residues. Per the germline V gene, CDR1 is KGHSH and CDR2 is LQKENI. The V gene lost 3 bases and the J gene lost 4 bases, with 17 bases spanning the gap. The CDR3: CASSPSGTRVPDTQYF. The CDR3 region has the DNA TGTGCCAGCTCACCTTCCGGGACAAGGGTACCAGATACGCAGTATTTT.

At least ten counts were recorded for this clonotype. The chain combines TRBV5-1 with TRBJ2-2, with 7 bases that match TRBD2. After removal of 4 bases from V and 5 bases from J, the junction contained 14 bases not matched to a gene. This CDR3 has 17 residues. The germline CDR1 and CDR2 sequences are SGHRS and YFSETQ. Here the CDR3 reads CASSLEGAGMRTGELFF. In DNA form, the CDR3 reads TGCGCCAGCAGCCTCGAGGGAGCGGGGATGCGGACCGGGGAGCTGTTTTTT.

This clonotype was seen more than once but under ten times. The V gene is TRBV6-2 or TRBV6-3, the J gene TRBJ1-1; D remains ambiguous. Germline CDR1 MNHEY, CDR2 SVGEGT. The germline V and J ends were trimmed by 6 bases and 7 bases, with 21 bases remaining between them. This CDR3 has 15 residues. DNA of the CDR3: TGTGCCAGCAGCACCGGGCCGGTTAGGAGGAGTGAAGCTTTCTTT. It is translated as CASSTGPVRRSEAFF.

This clonotype showed up many times. V and J are TRBV7-9 and TRBJ2-5; D is unclear. Trimming shortened V by 1 base and J by 4 bases, and 7 bases separated the two germline ends. The germline V gene encodes CDR1 SEHNR and CDR2 FQNEAQ (reference sequence). This CDR3 spans 13 amino acids. Here the CDR3 DNA reads TGTGCCAGCAGCTTAGGTGGGGTAGAGACCCAGTACTTC. Amino acid sequence: CASSLGGVETQYF.

This clonotype was observed many times. The V call is TRBV20-1, the J call TRBJ1-4, with 8 bases aligning to TRBD1. Per germline, CDR1 DFQATT and CDR2 SNEGSKA (reference sequence). CDR3 size: 13 residues. The J segment lost 7 bases and the V segment lost 6 bases, leaving 7 bases of the junction unmatched. In nucleotides, the CDR3 is TGCAGTGCCCTACAGGGGGTGGTTGAAAAACTGTTTTTT. It is translated as CSALQGVVEKLFF.

There are many counts of this clonotype. The chain carries TRBV7-2 and TRBJ2-3; tentatively, D is TRBD1 (5 bases). CDR1 and CDR2 from the germline V gene are SGHTA and FQGNSA. The V gene lost 0 bases and the J gene lost 5 bases, with 21 bases spanning the gap. The CDR3 has 18 residues. CDR3 in amino acids: CASSLAFPSWGEEDTQYF. The DNA of the CDR3 is TGTGCCAGCAGCTTAGCGTTCCCATCTTGGGGCGAAGAAGATACGCAGTATTTT.

Only a few counts were recorded for this clonotype. V usage is TRBV9 and J usage is TRBJ2-6, with a possible D match to TRBD1 (6 bases). V lost 3 bases to trimming and J lost 0 bases, with 16 bases between them. Germline-derived CDR1 and CDR2 are SGDLS and YYNGEE. The CDR3 sequence is 18 residues long. CDR3 region: CASSARGRGNSGANVLTF. The CDR3 coding sequence is TGTGCCAGCAGCGCCAGGGGTAGAGGGAACTCTGGGGCCAACGTCCTGACTTTC. Supplemented by reference TRBV9 and TRBJ2-6, the full variable domain reads DSGVTQTPKHLITATGQRVTLRCSPRSGDLSVYWYQQSLDQGLQFLIQYYNGEERAKGNILERFSAQQFPDLHSELNLSSLELGDSALYFCASSARGRGNSGANVLTFGAGSRLTVL.

The chain is built from TRBV24-1 and TRBJ2-1; 13 bases agree with TRBD2. The CDR3 contains 15 residues. Trimming cost V 8 bases and J 9 bases; bases outside gene matches: 9. The V gene's germline CDR1 is KGHDR and CDR2 SFDVKD. For the CDR3, the DNA is TGTGCCACCACCCAAGGACTAGCGGGAGCCAGTGAGCAGTTCTTC. Translating it yields CATTQGLAGASEQFF.

The genes are TRBV5-1 and TRBJ2-3, with 10 bases that match TRBD1. The end of the DNA fits TRBJ1-5 better, so the J call may be wrong. This CDR3 region has 14 residues. Germline V gene data show CDR1 as SGHRS and CDR2 as YFSETQ. The CDR3 protein is CASSLGQGADTQHF. The CDR3 DNA sequence: TGCGCCAGCAGCTTGGGACAGGGGGCTGATACGCAGCATTTT.

Ten or more counts support this clonotype. This chain connects TRBV7-2 to TRBJ1-2; a possible D gene is TRBD1 (5 bases). Germline V gene sequence: CDR1 SGHTA, CDR2 FQGNSA. Trimming left V 1 base short and J 2 bases short, with 11 bases between. The CDR3 contains 15 residues. The CDR3 coding sequence is TGTGCCAGCAGCTTAGGTGGGACGAGGAACTATGGCTACACCTTC. Translation gives CASSLGGTRNYGYTF.

This clonotype was detected ten times or more. The chain recombines TRBV20-1 with TRBJ1-1; D remains ambiguous. The CDR3 sequence is 11 residues long. CDR1 DFQATT and CDR2 SNEGSKA come from the germline V gene (reference sequence). This CDR3 reads CSVQKNTEAFF. The CDR3 region has the DNA TGCAGCGTACAGAAGAACACTGAAGCTTTCTTT.

This clonotype was seen ten or more times. This sequence joins TRBV12-3 or TRBV12-4 and TRBJ1-5; D not resolved. The CDR3 extends over 16 amino acids. The V and J ends lost 0 bases and 4 bases respectively, with 13 bases between them. In nucleotides, the CDR3 is TGTGCCAGCAGTTTAGCGGATTTCGGAGCGAATCAGCCCCAGCATTTT. It yields the protein CASSLADFGANQPQHF.

This clonotype has ten or more counts. The chain carries TRBV20-1 and TRBJ1-4, with 7 bases that match TRBD1. Losses at the gene ends were 3 bases for V and 11 bases for J; bases not matched to a gene: 9. Germline CDR1 and CDR2: DFQATT and SNEGSKA (reference sequence). This CDR3 has 13 residues. For the CDR3, the DNA is TGCAGTGCTAGCCACAGGGGATCGAAGAAACTGTTTTTT. This codes for CSASHRGSKKLFF.

This clonotype was recorded a few times. The CDR3 nucleotides read TGTGCCAGCAGACGACCGGGACAGGGGGCGGAGGAGCAGTACTTC. Translating it yields CASRRPGQGAEEQYF. The V gene is TRBV27, the J gene TRBJ2-7, with 12 bases fitting TRBD1. The V and J ends lost 6 bases and 7 bases, in that order; junction bases with no gene match: 10. CDR3 size: 15 residues. From germline, CDR1 is MNHEY and CDR2 SMNVEV (reference sequence).

This clonotype was seen at least ten times. The chain combines TRBV4-3 with TRBJ2-7; 7 bases fit TRBD1. The V gene's germline CDR1 is LGHNA and CDR2 YSLEER. The CDR3 totals 16 residues. With 3 bases clipped from V and 1 base from J, the junction kept 9 bases outside the gene matches. The CDR3: CASSQGTGVPSYEQYF. The CDR3 coding sequence is TGCGCCAGCAGCCAGGGAACAGGGGTGCCTTCCTACGAGCAGTACTTC.

This clonotype showed up many times. The J gene is TRBJ1-4, the V gene TRBV4-1; the D gene is possibly TRBD1 (5 bases). V was pared by 4 bases and J by 8 bases, with 11 bases between. Per the germline V gene, CDR1 is MGHRA and CDR2 is YSYEKL. This CDR3 has 13 residues. In DNA form, the CDR3 reads TGCGCCAGCAGCCCGAGGGACTTGGAAAAACTGTTTTTT. Its translation: CASSPRDLEKLFF.